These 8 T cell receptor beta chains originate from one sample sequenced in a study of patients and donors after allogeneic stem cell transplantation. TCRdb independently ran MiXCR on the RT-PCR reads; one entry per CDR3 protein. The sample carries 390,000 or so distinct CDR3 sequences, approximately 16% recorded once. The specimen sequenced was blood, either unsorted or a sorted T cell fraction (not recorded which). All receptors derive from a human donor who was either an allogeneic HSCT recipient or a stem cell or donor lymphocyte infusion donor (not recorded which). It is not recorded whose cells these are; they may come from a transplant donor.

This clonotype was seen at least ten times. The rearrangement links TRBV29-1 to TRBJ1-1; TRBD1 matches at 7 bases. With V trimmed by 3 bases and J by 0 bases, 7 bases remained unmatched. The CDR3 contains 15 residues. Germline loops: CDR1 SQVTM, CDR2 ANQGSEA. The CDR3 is CSVDFSRGMNTEAFF. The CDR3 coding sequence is TGCAGCGTTGATTTTTCCAGGGGGATGAACACTGAAGCTTTCTTT.

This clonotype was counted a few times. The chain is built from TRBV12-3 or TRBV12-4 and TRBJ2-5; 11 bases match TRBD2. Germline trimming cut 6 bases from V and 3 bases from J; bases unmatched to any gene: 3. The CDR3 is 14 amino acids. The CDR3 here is CASSATSGKETQYF. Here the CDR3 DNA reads TGTGCCAGCAGCGCGACTAGCGGGAAAGAGACCCAGTACTTC.

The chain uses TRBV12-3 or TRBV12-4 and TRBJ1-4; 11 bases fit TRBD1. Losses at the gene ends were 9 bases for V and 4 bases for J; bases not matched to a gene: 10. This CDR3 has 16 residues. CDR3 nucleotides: TGTGCCAGTTCTCTAGGGACAGGGGGGGATAATGAAAAACTGTTTTTT. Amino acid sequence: CASSLGTGGDNEKLFF.

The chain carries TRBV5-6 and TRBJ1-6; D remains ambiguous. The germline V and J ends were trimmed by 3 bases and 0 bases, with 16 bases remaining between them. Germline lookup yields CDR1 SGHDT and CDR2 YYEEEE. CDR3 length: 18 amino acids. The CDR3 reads CASSSRYVEDSYNSPLHF. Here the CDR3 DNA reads TGTGCCAGCAGCTCCCGTTATGTTGAGGACTCCTATAATTCACCCCTCCACTTT.

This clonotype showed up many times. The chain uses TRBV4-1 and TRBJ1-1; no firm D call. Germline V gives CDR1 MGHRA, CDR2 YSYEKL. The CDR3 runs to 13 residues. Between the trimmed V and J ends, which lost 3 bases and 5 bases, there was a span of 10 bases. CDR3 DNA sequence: TGCGCCAGCAGCCACAAACGAGGGACTGAAGCTTTCTTT. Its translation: CASSHKRGTEAFF.

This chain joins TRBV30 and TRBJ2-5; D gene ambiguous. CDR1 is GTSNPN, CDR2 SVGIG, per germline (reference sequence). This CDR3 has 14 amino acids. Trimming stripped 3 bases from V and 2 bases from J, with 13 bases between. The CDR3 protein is CAWSSTGPQETQYF. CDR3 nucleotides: TGTGCCTGGAGCTCAACCGGGCCACAAGAGACCCAGTACTTC.

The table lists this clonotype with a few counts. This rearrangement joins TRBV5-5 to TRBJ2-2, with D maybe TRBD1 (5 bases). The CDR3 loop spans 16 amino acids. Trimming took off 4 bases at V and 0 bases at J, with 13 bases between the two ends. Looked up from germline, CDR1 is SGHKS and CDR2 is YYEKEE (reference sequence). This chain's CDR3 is CASSTTALANTGELFF. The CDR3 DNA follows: TGTGCCAGCAGCACGACAGCCCTAGCGAACACCGGGGAGCTGTTTTTT.

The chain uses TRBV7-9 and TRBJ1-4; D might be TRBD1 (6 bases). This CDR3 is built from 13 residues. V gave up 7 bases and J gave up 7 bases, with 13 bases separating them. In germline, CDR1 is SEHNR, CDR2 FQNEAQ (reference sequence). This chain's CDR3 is CASITQGSEKLFF. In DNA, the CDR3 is TGTGCCAGCATCACTCAGGGGAGTGAAAAACTGTTTTTT.